The 6 T cell receptor beta chains reported below all come from one sample, sequenced in a study of blood T cell repertoires in COVID-19. Some clones are missing from TCRdb's copy, which holds only in-frame ones; the method was immunoSEQ multiplex PCR. The top ten hold 5.5% to 7.5% of the sample, which has roughly 250,000 clones, about 82% seen once. Material for sequencing was peripheral blood. All receptors derive from a woman in her fifties or sixties with active or convalescent COVID-19.

There are a few counts of this clone. The gene calls are TRBV28 and TRBJ1-2; TRBD1 is a possible D gene (5 bases). This CDR3 has 15 residues. Germline assignment: CDR1 MDHEN and CDR2 SYDVKM. Trimming left V 3 bases short and J 0 bases short, with 11 bases between. In DNA, the CDR3 is TGTGCCAGCAGTTTTTACAGGAGAGCTAACTATGGCTACACCTTC. It specifies CASSFYRRANYGYTF.

The CDR3 nucleotides are TGTGCCAGCAGTTTCACTAGCGCCTCCTACAATGAGCAGTTCTTC. Translation: CASSFTSASYNEQFF. The chain employs TRBV27 and TRBJ2-1; 7 nucleotides agree with TRBD2. The germline V gene encodes CDR1 MNHEY and CDR2 SMNVEV (reference sequence). The CDR3 has 15 residues. With 3 bases clipped from V and 0 bases from J, the junction kept 2 bases outside the gene matches.

The chain combines TRBV11-2 with TRBJ2-1, with 13 bases that match TRBD2. This CDR3 contains 14 residues. V dropped 7 bases and J dropped 8; count of bases not matched to a gene: 5. The germline V gene encodes CDR1 SGHAT and CDR2 FQNNGV. The DNA for the CDR3 is TGTGCCAGCACCCAAGGACTAGCGGGAGATGAGCAGTTCTTC. This sequence encodes CASTQGLAGDEQFF.

The chain recombines TRBV4-1 with TRBJ1-3; D uncertain. This CDR3 has 15 residues. The germline V gene encodes CDR1 MGHRA and CDR2 YSYEKL. Trimming stripped 3 bases from V and 2 bases from J, with 11 bases between. The CDR3 region is CASSHNLEAGNTIYF. The CDR3 nucleotides read TGCGCCAGCAGCCACAACCTTGAGGCTGGAAACACCATATATTTT.

CDR3 residues: CASSRQGTNEKLFF. Here the CDR3 DNA reads TGTGCCAGCAGTCGACAGGGGACTAATGAAAAACTGTTTTTT. The genes are TRBV6-5 and TRBJ1-4; 8 bases line up with TRBD1. The CDR3 extends over 14 amino acids. Trimming took 5 bases from V and 2 from J; bases not matched to a gene: 1. CDR1 MNHEY and CDR2 SVGAGI come from the germline V gene.

Here the CDR3 DNA reads TGCGCCAGCAGTGAGTCACCCACCTCGACTAGCGGGAGCTACAATGAGCAGTTCTTC. Its protein product is CASSESPTSTSGSYNEQFF. V usage is TRBV10-1 and J usage is TRBJ2-1, with 12 bases identical to TRBD2. The CDR3 runs to 19 residues. The germline V gene encodes CDR1 WNHNN and CDR2 SYGVQD (reference sequence). V was pared by 0 bases and J by 3 bases, with 9 bases of the junction left unmatched.